Detailed here is one TCR beta chain. The data were obtained in a study of shared clonotypes between healthy human individuals. Unsorted PBMC replicate PCRs used 250 to 350 ng DNA, around 30,000 T cell genomes. The data were produced by immunoSEQ multiplex PCR, yet TCRdb's version contains in-frame clones alone and is incomplete. Among 490,000 or so clones listed, roughly 85% were seen once. With V trimmed by 5 bases and J by 7 bases, 6 bases remained unmatched. From germline, CDR1 is SGHVS and CDR2 FNYEAQ. The length of the CDR3 is 13 residues. V is TRBV7-6 and J is TRBJ2-5, with TRBD1 identical over 8 bases. Material for sequencing was PBMCs. The clonotype was recovered from a woman aged 35 to 49 in good health. Some clones in this sample may be carry-over from other donors' samples. CDR3 coding DNA: TGTGCCAGCAGCCTAGGACAGGGTGGGACCCAGTACTTC. This sequence encodes CASSLGQGGTQYF.